This T cell receptor (beta chain) came from a study of Ad26.COV2.S vaccination and SARS-CoV-2 variants (dated by TCRdb to the early 2020s). Turning to the overall study: Vaccine-arm donors came from COV1001, a multicentre, randomized, double-blind, placebo-controlled phase I-IIa trial of Ad26.COV2.S in healthy adults. Sequencing of the TCRbeta repertoire served to evaluate the specificity and breadth of SARS-CoV-2-reactive T cell receptors following Ad26.COV2.S vaccination. A total of 32 samples were included in the TCR-sequenced set, comprising around 19 Ad26.COV2.S vaccine recipients, 5 placebo recipients and 8 SARS-CoV-2 convalescent individuals. Participants in the trial were split at random into five groups of five each, receiving low-dose or high-dose Ad26.COV2.S once or twice, or else placebo on both occasions. Throughout the experiments and outcome assessment, investigators stayed blinded to trial group allocation. Dosing of Ad26.COV2.S was intramuscular, at either 5x10^10 or 1x10^11 viral particles, delivered as one shot or as two shots spaced 56 days apart.

Trimming takes 4 bases from V and 7 bases from J, and the germline ends sit 8 bases apart. The germline V gene (reference sequence) specifies SGHNT as CDR1 and YYREEE as CDR2. From the cysteine up to the phenylalanine, the CDR3 has a length of 12 residues. Solely the CDR3 DNA is kept, with 36 bases framed from the first base. The treatment or condition label, as the study defines it: 19 received Ad26.COV2.S at low or high dose, single or two shots; 5 received placebo; per-sample allocation not given. Repertoires of vaccine and placebo recipients were sequenced from samples taken on day 63 after the first injection. In Cohort 1b, around 25 adults aged 18-55 years were enrolled at a single site in Boston, USA, between 29 July and 7 August 2020. Ad26.COV2.S consisted of a replication-incompetent adenovirus type 26 vector by which a prefusion-stabilized SARS-CoV-2 spike protein from the original Wuhan strain was expressed.

Results the study describes overall, beyond this receptor: The study lacked the statistical power to compare responses across vaccine doses or regimens. The authors noted that the TCR breadth and depth analyses may have underestimated total T cell responses. After vaccination, substantial breadth of spike-specific CD8+ and CD4+ T cell responses was reported. Spike-specific TCR breadth was higher in Ad26.COV2.S recipients than in placebo recipients (P = 0.0014). Comparable non-spike TCR breadth was observed between vaccine and placebo recipients, consistent with only spike being contained in the vaccine.

Remarks on this clone: The antigen it binds to is not known. Base qualities are missing; no much larger clone stands one base away.

TCRbeta CDR3 regions were sequenced with the immunoSEQ Assay. After extraction, genomic DNA underwent amplification by bias-controlled multiplex PCR, followed by high-throughput sequencing. The paper's processing steps were these. To quantify the absolute abundance of each unique TCRbeta CDR3 region, sequences were collapsed and filtered. T cell fraction was estimated by normalizing TCRbeta template counts to usable DNA, with usable DNA measured through amplification of reference genes found in all nucleated cells. Repertoire TCRs were annotated as SARS-CoV-2-specific when V gene, CDR3 amino acid sequence and J gene were exactly matched to a known reactive TCR set. The reference SARS-CoV-2 TCR set was derived from MIRA and filtered for enrichment in COVID-19-positive ImmuneCODE repertoires, a step that removed public or cross-reactive TCRs. Based on the MIRA antigens, annotated TCRs were further analysed at the level of specific ORF or position within ORF. Depth was the summed frequency of annotated unique rearrangements, while breadth was defined as annotated unique rearrangements over total unique productive rearrangements. Two-sided Wilcoxon rank-sum tests were used to compare TCR breadth between groups. This immuneACCESS table, as held by TCRdb, lists in-frame sequences with V and J called but not all clones. Of the missing ones, under half trace to an unresolved V gene in checked studies; the others have no known cause. V and J calls and clone size follow that table, whereas D and trimming were derived from the DNA. A total of hundreds of thousands of clones appear in this sample, around 86% of them only once. The ten top clones hold about 3% of the sample.

The chain links TRBV5-4 with TRBJ1-4; the D gene assignment is ambiguous. The source material was peripheral blood, sampled in a trial of Ad26.COV2.S vaccine versus placebo. The TCR was taken from a person between 18 and 65 years old who received the Ad26.COV2.S COVID-19 vaccine or a placebo. The nucleotide sequence is given as TGTGCCAGCAGCCCTATAGGTGAAAAACTGTTTTTT. Its protein product is CASSPIGEKLFF. The reference TRBV5-4 and TRBJ1-4 proteins fill in what lies around the CDR3, so the full variable domain reads ETGVTQSPTHLIKTRGQQVTLRCSSQSGHNTVSWYQQALGQGPQFIFQYYREEENGRGNFPPRFSGLQFPNYSSELNVNALELDDSALYLCASSPIGEKLFFGSGTQLSVL.